The next 3 T cell receptor beta chains were all read from a single sample in a study of metastatic and nonmetastatic thyroid tumors. MiXCR was used by TCRdb to re-call the PCR reads. The table lists 33,000 or so clones, around 7% of them singletons. Thyroid surgery took place with no prior treatment in any patient. Material for sequencing was blood. Receptors were obtained from a female donor with papillary thyroid cancer or a benign thyroid nodule (not recorded which). Some clones in this sample may be carry-over from other donors' samples.

This clone has at least ten counts. The rearrangement uses TRBV19 and TRBJ1-5; D call uncertain. V was cut by 9 bases and J by 0 bases, with 6 bases left in between. The CDR3 runs 12 residues. The germline V gene has CDR1 LNHDA and CDR2 SQIVND (reference sequence). The CDR3 loop reads CASGYSNQPQHF. In nucleotides, the CDR3 is TGTGCCAGCGGTTATAGCAATCAGCCCCAGCATTTT.

This clone is a singleton in its sample. A much larger clone differs by one base, so this may be a read error. The CDR3 region is CASSYTGHPLYGYTF. In nucleotides, the CDR3 is TGTGCCAGCAGCTATACAGGGCATCCCCTCTATGGCTACACCTTC. The rearrangement uses TRBV5-5 and TRBJ1-2, with D possibly matching TRBD1 (6 bases). CDR3 size: 15 residues. V dropped 3 bases and J dropped 4 bases, with 16 bases sitting between them. CDR1 SGHKS and CDR2 YYEKEE come from the germline V gene (reference sequence).

This clone was seen many times. This chain joins TRBV5-1 and TRBJ2-7; 12 nucleotides line up with TRBD2. Germline CDR1 reads SGHRS; CDR2 reads YFSETQ. CDR3 size: 14 residues. V trimming: 2 bases; J trimming: 7 bases; junction bases outside the gene matches: 4. For the CDR3, the DNA is TGCGCCAGCAGCTTACTAGCGGGAGGTTTTGAGCAGTACTTC. It encodes CASSLLAGGFEQYF.